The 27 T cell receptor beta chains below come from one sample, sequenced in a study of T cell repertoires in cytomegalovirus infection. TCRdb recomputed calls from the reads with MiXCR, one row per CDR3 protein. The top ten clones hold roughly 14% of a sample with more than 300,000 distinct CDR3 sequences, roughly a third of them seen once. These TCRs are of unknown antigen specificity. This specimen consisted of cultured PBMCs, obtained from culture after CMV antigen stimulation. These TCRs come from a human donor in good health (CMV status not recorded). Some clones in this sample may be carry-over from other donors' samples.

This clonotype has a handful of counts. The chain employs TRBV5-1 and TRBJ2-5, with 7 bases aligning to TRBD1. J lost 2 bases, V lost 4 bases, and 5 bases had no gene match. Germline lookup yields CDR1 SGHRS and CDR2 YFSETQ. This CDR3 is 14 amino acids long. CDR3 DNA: TGCGCCAGCAGCCAGGGACAGCGACAAGAGACCCAGTACTTC. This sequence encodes CASSQGQRQETQYF. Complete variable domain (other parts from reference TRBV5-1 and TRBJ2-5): KAGVTQTPRYLIKTRGQQVTLSCSPISGHRSVSWYQQTPGQGLQFLFEYFSETQRNKGNFPGRFSGRQFSNSRSEMNVSTLELGDSALYLCASSQGQRQETQYFGPGTRLLVL.

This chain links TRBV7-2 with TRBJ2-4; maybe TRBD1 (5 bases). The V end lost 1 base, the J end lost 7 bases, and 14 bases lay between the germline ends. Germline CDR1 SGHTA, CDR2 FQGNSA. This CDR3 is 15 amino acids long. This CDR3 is CASSLEATERNIQYF. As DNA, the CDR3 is TGTGCCAGCAGCTTAGAGGCGACAGAAAGGAACATTCAGTACTTC.

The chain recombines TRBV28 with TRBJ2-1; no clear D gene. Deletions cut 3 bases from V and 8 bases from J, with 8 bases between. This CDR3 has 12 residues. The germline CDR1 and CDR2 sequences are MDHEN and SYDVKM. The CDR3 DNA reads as TGTGCCAGCAGTTTCGCACGCGATGAGCAGTTCTTC. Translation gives CASSFARDEQFF.

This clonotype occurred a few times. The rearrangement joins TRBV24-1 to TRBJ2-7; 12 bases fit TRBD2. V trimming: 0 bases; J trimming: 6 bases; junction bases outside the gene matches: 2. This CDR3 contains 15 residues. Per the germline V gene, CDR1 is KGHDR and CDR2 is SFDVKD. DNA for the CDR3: TGTGCCACCAGTGATTTGAGACTAGCGGGAGCCGAGCAGTACTTC. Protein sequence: CATSDLRLAGAEQYF.

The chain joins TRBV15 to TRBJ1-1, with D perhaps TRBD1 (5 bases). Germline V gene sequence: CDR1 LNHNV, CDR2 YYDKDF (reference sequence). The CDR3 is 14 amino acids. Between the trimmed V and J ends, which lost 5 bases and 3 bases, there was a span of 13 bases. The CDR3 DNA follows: TGTGCCACCAGCGGTAGCGGGGGAGACACTGAAGCTTTCTTT. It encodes CATSGSGGDTEAFF.

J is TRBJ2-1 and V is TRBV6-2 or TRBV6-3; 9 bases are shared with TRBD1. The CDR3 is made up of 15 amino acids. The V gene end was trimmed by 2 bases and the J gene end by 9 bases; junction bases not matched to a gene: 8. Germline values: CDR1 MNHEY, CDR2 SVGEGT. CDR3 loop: CASSYPTGGMVEQFF. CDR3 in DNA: TGTGCCAGCAGTTACCCGACAGGGGGAATGGTTGAGCAGTTCTTC.

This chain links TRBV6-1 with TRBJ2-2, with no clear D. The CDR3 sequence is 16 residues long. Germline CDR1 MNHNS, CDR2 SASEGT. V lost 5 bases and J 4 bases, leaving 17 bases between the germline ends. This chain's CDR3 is CASSYTPTISTGELFF. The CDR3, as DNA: TGTGCCAGCAGTTACACCCCAACAATAAGCACCGGGGAGCTGTTTTTT.

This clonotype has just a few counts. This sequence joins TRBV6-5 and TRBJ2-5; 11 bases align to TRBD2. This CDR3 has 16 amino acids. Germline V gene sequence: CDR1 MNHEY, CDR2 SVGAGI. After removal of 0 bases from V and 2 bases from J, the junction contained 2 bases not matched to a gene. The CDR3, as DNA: TGTGCCAGCAGTTACTCGGGACTAGCGGAGCAAGAGACCCAGTACTTC. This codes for CASSYSGLAEQETQYF.

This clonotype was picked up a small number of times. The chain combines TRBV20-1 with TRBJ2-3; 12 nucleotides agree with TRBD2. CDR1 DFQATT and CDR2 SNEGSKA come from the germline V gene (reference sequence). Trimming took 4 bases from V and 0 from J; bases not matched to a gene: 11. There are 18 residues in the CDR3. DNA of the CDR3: TGCAGTGCTACTCCGGGACTAGCGGGTAGTTCTAGCACAGATACGCAGTATTTT. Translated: CSATPGLAGSSSTDTQYF.

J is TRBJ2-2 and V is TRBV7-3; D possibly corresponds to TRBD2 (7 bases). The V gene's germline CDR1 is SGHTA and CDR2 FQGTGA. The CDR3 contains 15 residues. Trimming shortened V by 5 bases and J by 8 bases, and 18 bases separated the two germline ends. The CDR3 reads CASSPTSRGVGELFF. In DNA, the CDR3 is TGTGCCAGCAGCCCGACTAGCAGGGGCGTGGGGGAGCTGTTTTTT.

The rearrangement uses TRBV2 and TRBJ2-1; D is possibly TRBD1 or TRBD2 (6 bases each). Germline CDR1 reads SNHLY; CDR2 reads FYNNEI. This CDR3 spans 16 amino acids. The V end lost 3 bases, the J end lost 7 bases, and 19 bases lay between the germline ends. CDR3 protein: CASSDLASDTGNEQFF. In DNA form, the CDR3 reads TGTGCCAGCAGTGATCTGGCTAGCGATACAGGGAATGAGCAGTTCTTC.

The CDR3 protein is CSARKAGGQGIYNQPQHF. CDR3 coding DNA: TGCAGTGCTAGAAAGGCTGGAGGGCAGGGGATTTACAATCAGCCCCAGCATTTT. The V and J genes are TRBV20-1 and TRBJ1-5; D might be TRBD1 (6 bases). V was trimmed by 2 bases and J by 3 bases, leaving 23 bases between them. The CDR3 runs to 18 residues. Germline loops: CDR1 DFQATT, CDR2 SNEGSKA (reference sequence).

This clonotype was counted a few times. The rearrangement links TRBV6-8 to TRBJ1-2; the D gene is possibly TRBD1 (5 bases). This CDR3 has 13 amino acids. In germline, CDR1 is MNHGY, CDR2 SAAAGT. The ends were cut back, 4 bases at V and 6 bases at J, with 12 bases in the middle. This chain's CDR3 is CASSFQEGHGYTF. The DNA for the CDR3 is TGTGCCAGCAGTTTTCAGGAGGGGCATGGCTACACCTTC.

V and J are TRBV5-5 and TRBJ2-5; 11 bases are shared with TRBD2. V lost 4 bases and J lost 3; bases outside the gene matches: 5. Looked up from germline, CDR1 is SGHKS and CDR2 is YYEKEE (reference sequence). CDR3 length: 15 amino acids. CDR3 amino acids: CASSGGLAAEETQYF. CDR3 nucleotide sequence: TGTGCCAGCAGCGGGGGACTAGCGGCCGAAGAGACCCAGTACTTC.

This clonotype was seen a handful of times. CDR3 sequence reads: CASRTSGPFYNEQFF. The CDR3 nucleotides read TGTGCCAGTAGAACTAGCGGCCCTTTCTACAATGAGCAGTTCTTC. The rearrangement links TRBV19 to TRBJ2-1, with 8 bases fitting TRBD2. This CDR3 is built from 15 residues. With 6 bases clipped from V and 3 bases from J, the junction kept 7 bases outside the gene matches. Per the germline V gene, CDR1 is LNHDA and CDR2 is SQIVND (reference sequence).

CDR3 region: CASSQGGADRPYEQYF. In nucleotides, the CDR3 is TGTGCCAGCAGCCAAGGCGGTGCAGACAGACCCTACGAGCAGTACTTC. The rearrangement joins TRBV3-1 to TRBJ2-7; D may be TRBD1 (5 bases). CDR1 LGHDT and CDR2 YNNKEL come from the germline V gene (reference sequence). The ends were cut back, 1 base at V and 2 bases at J, with 15 bases in the middle. CDR3 size: 16 residues.

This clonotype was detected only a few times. CDR3 nucleotides: TGTGCCAGCAGATTTCAAGCAGGGGGAGAGACCCAGTACTTC. This encodes CASRFQAGGETQYF. This chain connects TRBV7-2 to TRBJ2-5; 7 bases map to TRBD1. Germline trimming cut 6 bases from V and 4 bases from J; bases unmatched to any gene: 8. Germline V gene lookup returns CDR1 SGHTA and CDR2 FQGNSA. The CDR3 is 14 amino acids.

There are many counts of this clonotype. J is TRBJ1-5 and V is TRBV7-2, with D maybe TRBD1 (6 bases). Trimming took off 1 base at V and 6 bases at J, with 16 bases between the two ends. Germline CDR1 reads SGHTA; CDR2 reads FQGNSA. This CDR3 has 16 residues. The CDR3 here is CASSLGSLGGGQPQHF. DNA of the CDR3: TGTGCCAGCAGCTTAGGGTCGTTAGGGGGAGGTCAGCCCCAGCATTTT.

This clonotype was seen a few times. CDR3 sequence: CASSLALGQGARQPQHF. In nucleotides, the CDR3 is TGTGCCAGCAGCTTAGCGCTTGGACAGGGGGCCAGGCAGCCCCAGCATTTT. The chain carries TRBV7-2 and TRBJ1-5, with TRBD1 matching 11 bases. J gave up 7 bases and V 0 bases, and 8 bases lay outside the gene matches. This CDR3 has 17 amino acids. Germline CDR1 SGHTA, CDR2 FQGNSA.

DNA for the CDR3: TGCAGCGTTGTTAGCGGTAGCTCCTACGAGCAGTACTTC. Translated, it gives CSVVSGSSYEQYF. The genes are TRBV29-1 and TRBJ2-7; TRBD2 is a possible D gene (6 bases). The ends were cut back, 4 bases at V and 0 bases at J, with 10 bases in the middle. Looked up from germline, CDR1 is SQVTM and CDR2 is ANQGSEA. The CDR3 sequence is 13 residues long.

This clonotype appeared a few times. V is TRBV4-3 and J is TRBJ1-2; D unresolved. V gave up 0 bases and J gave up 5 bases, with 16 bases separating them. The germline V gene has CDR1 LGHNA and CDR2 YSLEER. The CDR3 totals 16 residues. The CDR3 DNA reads TGCGCCAGCAGCCAAGAGGAGGGAGGGAGCGCGTATGGCTACACCTTC. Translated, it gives CASSQEEGGSAYGYTF.

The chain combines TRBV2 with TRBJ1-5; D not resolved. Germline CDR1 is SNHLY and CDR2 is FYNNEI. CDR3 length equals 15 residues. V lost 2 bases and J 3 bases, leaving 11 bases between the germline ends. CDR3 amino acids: CASSELVGSNQPQHF. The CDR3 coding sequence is TGTGCCAGCAGTGAATTGGTAGGATCCAATCAGCCCCAGCATTTT. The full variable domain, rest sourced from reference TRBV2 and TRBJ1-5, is EPEVTQTPSHQVTQMGQEVILRCVPISNHLYFYWYRQILGQKVEFLVSFYNNEISEKSEIFDDQFSVERPDGSNFTLKIRSTKLEDSAMYFCASSELVGSNQPQHFGDGTRLSIL.

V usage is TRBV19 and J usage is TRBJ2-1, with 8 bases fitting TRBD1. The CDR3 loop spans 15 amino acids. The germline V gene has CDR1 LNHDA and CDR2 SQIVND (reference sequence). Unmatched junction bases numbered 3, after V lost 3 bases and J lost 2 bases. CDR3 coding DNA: TGTGCCAGTAGTATCAGGGGGCGAGCCTACAATGAGCAGTTCTTC. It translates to CASSIRGRAYNEQFF.

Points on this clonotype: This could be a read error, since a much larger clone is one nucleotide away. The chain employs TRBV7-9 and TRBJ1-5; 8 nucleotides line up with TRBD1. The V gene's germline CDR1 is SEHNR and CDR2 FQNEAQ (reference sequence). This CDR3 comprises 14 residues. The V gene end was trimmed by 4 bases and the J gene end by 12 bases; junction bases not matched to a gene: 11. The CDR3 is CASSSGTGPFVQHF. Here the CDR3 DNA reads TGTGCCAGCAGCTCCGGGACAGGACCTTTTGTCCAGCATTTT.

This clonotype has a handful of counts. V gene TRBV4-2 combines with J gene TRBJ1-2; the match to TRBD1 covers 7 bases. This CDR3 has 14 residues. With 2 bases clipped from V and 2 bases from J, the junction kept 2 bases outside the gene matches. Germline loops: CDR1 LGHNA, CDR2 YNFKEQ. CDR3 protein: CASSQRQGNYGYTF. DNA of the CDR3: TGTGCCAGCAGCCAACGACAGGGAAACTATGGCTACACCTTC.

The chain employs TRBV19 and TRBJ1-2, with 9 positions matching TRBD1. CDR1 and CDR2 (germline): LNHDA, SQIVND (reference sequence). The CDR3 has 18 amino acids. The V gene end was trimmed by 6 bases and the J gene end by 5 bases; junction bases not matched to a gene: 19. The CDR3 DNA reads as TGTGCCAGTAGCCCTAGCCGGGACAGGGTCGCCTCGGGGTATGGCTACACCTTC. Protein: CASSPSRDRVASGYGYTF.

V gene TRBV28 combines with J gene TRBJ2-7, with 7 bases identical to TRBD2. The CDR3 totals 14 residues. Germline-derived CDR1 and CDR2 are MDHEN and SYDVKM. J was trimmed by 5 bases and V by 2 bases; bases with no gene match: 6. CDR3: CASSLGGSSHEQYF. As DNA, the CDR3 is TGTGCCAGCAGTTTAGGCGGGAGCTCTCACGAGCAGTACTTC. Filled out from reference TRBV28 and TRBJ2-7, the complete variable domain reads DVKVTQSSRYLVKRTGEKVFLECVQDMDHENMFWYRQDPGLGLRLIYFSYDVKMKEKGDIPEGYSVSREKKERFSLILESASTNQTSMYLCASSLGGSSHEQYFGPGTRLTVT.